The 14 T cell receptor beta chains given below trace back to one sample, sequenced in a study of identical twins (dated by TCRdb to 2016 to 2017). The library was obtained by 5' RACE. The reads were generated on an Illumina HiSeq 2000. Starting from the raw public reads, TCRdb applied fastp trimming at Q25, assembled clones with MiXCR and retained in-frame beta chains. Each entry merges the rows of one CDR3 protein and shows their most common DNA and genes. The sample table shows roughly 500,000 distinct CDR3 sequences, and about 20% are seen once. Approximately 0.95% of the sample is taken by the ten largest. Separately, the same data were catalogued under a study of T cells expressing NK-cell markers.

The specimen was CD4+ T cells sorted from blood. These receptors were obtained from a woman aged 18-30 years in good health.

The chain combines TRBV20-1 with TRBJ2-1, with 8 bases identical to TRBD2. V was pared by 3 bases and J by 4 bases, with 5 bases of the junction left unmatched. CDR3 size: 14 residues. Germline V gene lookup returns CDR1 DFQATT and CDR2 SNEGSKA (reference sequence). The CDR3 here is CSARGGLGYNEQFF. The DNA for the CDR3 is TGCAGTGCTAGGGGGGGACTAGGGTACAATGAGCAGTTCTTC.

V gene TRBV7-2 combines with J gene TRBJ1-1, with unresolved D. The CDR3 is 14 residues long. Between the trimmed V and J ends, which lost 5 bases and 1 base, there was a span of 11 bases. Germline V gene lookup returns CDR1 SGHTA and CDR2 FQGNSA. The CDR3: CASSHRRGNTEAFF. DNA for the CDR3: TGTGCCAGCAGCCATCGACGGGGGAACACTGAAGCTTTCTTT.

This chain joins TRBV5-1 and TRBJ1-2, with D possibly being TRBD1 (5 bases). The ends were cut back, 1 base at V and 8 bases at J, with 12 bases in the middle. The CDR3 totals 13 residues. CDR1 and CDR2 (germline): SGHRS, YFSETQ. The CDR3: CASSLQGAKGYTF. Written as DNA, the CDR3 is TGCGCCAGCAGCTTGCAAGGGGCAAAGGGCTACACCTTC.

This sequence joins TRBV5-6 and TRBJ1-6, with D possibly being TRBD1 (5 bases). The CDR3 covers 14 residues. Germline CDR1 SGHDT, CDR2 YYEEEE. V lost 4 bases and J 2 bases, leaving 7 bases between the germline ends. CDR3: CASSRQPYNSPLHF. CDR3 nucleotide sequence: TGTGCCAGCAGCCGACAGCCCTATAATTCACCCCTCCACTTT.

This clonotype was observed a handful of times. CDR3 loop: CATSDPSNPGADTQYF. DNA for the CDR3: TGTGCCACCAGTGACCCCTCCAATCCGGGGGCAGATACGCAGTATTTT. The chain combines TRBV24-1 with TRBJ2-3; possibly TRBD2 for D (6 bases). The germline gives CDR1 KGHDR, CDR2 SFDVKD. Deletions cut 4 bases from V and 4 bases from J, with 17 bases between. The CDR3 is made up of 16 amino acids.

The chain recombines TRBV20-1 with TRBJ2-7; 9 bases line up with TRBD1. This CDR3 spans 15 amino acids. With V trimmed by 0 bases and J by 6 bases, 9 bases remained unmatched. In germline, CDR1 is DFQATT, CDR2 SNEGSKA (reference sequence). CDR3 protein: CSARETTGGIGEQYF. The CDR3 DNA follows: TGCAGTGCTAGAGAAACCACAGGGGGCATAGGCGAGCAGTACTTC.

The chain recombines TRBV7-8 with TRBJ2-5; 10 nucleotides line up with TRBD2. V lost 3 bases, J lost 8 bases, and 6 bases stayed unmatched. Per the germline V gene, CDR1 is SGHVS and CDR2 is FQNEAQ. The CDR3 extends over 14 amino acids. Here the CDR3 reads CASSLAGTSATQYF. CDR3 bases: TGTGCCAGCAGCTTGGCCGGGACTAGCGCCACCCAGTACTTC.

The CDR3: CSARDPGRAVEQFF. The DNA of the CDR3 is TGCAGTGCTAGAGATCCGGGGCGAGCGGTTGAGCAGTTCTTC. The rearrangement uses TRBV20-1 and TRBJ2-1; perhaps D is TRBD1 or TRBD2 (5 bases each). This CDR3 spans 14 amino acids. V lost 0 bases, J lost 9 bases, and 15 bases lay in between. The germline V gene encodes CDR1 DFQATT and CDR2 SNEGSKA (reference sequence).

The CDR3 coding sequence is TGTGCCAGTAGTTCGGGACGGGCGAGGCAGCCCCAGCATTTT. Amino acid sequence: CASSSGRARQPQHF. The chain recombines TRBV19 with TRBJ1-5; possibly TRBD1 for D (5 bases). Per germline, CDR1 LNHDA and CDR2 SQIVND (reference sequence). V shed 5 bases and J shed 7 bases, with 15 bases lying between them. The CDR3 totals 14 residues.

This clonotype was observed a handful of times. V and J are TRBV5-1 and TRBJ1-2; 8 nucleotides align to TRBD1. V gave up 4 bases and J gave up 6 bases; unmatched junction bases: 11. Germline V gene lookup returns CDR1 SGHRS and CDR2 YFSETQ. The CDR3 covers 15 residues. The CDR3 bases are TGCGCCAGCAGCCCGCAAGGACAGGGTGTAAATGGCTACACCTTC. Residues: CASSPQGQGVNGYTF.

Only a few counts were recorded for this clonotype. This sequence joins TRBV12-3 or TRBV12-4 and TRBJ1-2; 10 bases fit TRBD1. The CDR3 is made up of 16 amino acids. V gave up 0 bases and J gave up 7 bases; unmatched junction bases: 8. As DNA, the CDR3 is TGTGCCAGCAGTTTAGCCGGGACAGGGGTAAGAGGTGGCTACACCTTC. Translation: CASSLAGTGVRGGYTF.

This clonotype was counted a few times. This chain links TRBV29-1 with TRBJ2-7; D gene ambiguous. Germline lookup yields CDR1 SQVTM and CDR2 ANQGSEA. The V end lost 4 bases, the J end lost 3 bases, and 7 bases lay between the germline ends. The CDR3 spans 11 residues. The CDR3 here is CSVGLNYEQYF. CDR3 DNA sequence: TGCAGCGTTGGACTCAACTACGAGCAGTACTTC.

The rearrangement joins TRBV7-9 to TRBJ2-7; 7 nucleotides match TRBD1. The length of the CDR3 is 14 residues. Germline V CDR1 and CDR2: SEHNR, FQNEAQ (reference sequence). The V gene end was trimmed by 5 bases and the J gene end by 7 bases; junction bases not matched to a gene: 11. For the CDR3, the DNA is TGTGCCAGCAGCCCAGACAGGGAAACGGGAGAGCAGTACTTC. Its translation is CASSPDRETGEQYF.

This clonotype showed up just a few times. This rearrangement joins TRBV9 to TRBJ1-2; 7 nucleotides agree with TRBD1. The CDR3 is 15 amino acids. Germline V gives CDR1 SGDLS, CDR2 YYNGEE. With 0 bases clipped from V and 4 bases from J, the junction kept 6 bases outside the gene matches. CDR3 sequence (DNA): TGTGCCAGCAGCGTAGACCCGGGACAGCCCTATGGCTACACCTTC. It is translated as CASSVDPGQPYGYTF.